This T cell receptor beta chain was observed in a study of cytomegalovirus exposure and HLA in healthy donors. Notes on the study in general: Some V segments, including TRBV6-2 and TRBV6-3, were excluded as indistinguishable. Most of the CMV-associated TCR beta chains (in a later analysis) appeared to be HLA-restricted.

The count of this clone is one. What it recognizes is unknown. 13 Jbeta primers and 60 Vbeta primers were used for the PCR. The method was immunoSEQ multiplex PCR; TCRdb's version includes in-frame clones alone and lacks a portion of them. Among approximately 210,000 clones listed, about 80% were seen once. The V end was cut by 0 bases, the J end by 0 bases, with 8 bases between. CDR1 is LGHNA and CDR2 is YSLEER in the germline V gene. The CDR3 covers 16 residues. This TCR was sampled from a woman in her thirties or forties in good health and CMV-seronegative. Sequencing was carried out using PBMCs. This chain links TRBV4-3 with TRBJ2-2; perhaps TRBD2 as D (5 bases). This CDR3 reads CASSQEPGTNTGELFF. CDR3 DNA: TGCGCCAGCAGCCAAGAGCCGGGGACGAACACCGGGGAGCTGTTTTTT.